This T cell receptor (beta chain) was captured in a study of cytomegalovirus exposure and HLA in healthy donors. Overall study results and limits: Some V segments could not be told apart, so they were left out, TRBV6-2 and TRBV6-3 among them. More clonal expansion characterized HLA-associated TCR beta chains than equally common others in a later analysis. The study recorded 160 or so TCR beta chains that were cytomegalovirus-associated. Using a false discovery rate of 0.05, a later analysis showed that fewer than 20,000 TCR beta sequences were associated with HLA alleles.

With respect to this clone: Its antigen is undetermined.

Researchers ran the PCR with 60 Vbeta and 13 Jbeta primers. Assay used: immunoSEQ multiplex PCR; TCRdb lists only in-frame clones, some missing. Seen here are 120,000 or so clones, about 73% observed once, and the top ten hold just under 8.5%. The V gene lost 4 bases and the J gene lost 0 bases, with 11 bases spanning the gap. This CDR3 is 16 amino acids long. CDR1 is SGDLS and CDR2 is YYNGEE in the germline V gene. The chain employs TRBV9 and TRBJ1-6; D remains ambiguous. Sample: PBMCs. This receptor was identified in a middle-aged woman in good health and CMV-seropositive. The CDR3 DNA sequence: TGTGCCAGCAGCCCCGAGGCTGGCTCCTATAATTCACCCCTCCACTTT. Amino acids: CASSPEAGSYNSPLHF.